Below are 20 T cell receptor beta chains sequenced from a single sample in a study of spatial heterogeneity in lung cancer. Time point specified: blood taken at disease recurrence. Tumor, nontumor lung or frozen PBMC supplied whole RNA, sequenced without sorting. TCRdb recomputed calls from the 5' RACE reads with MiXCR, one row per CDR3 protein. The table has approximately 10,000 distinct CDR3 sequences, around 4.2% seen once. The sequencing here drew on PBMCs, taken at recurrence. Receptor source: a female donor with early-stage non-small cell lung cancer.

About this clonotype: Found in a library prepared for alpha chains, this beta chain is an off-target read, and its abundance has little meaning. This chain connects TRBV7-2 to TRBJ1-5; no definite D call. The CDR3 is made up of 14 amino acids. CDR1 and CDR2 (germline): SGHTA, FQGNSA. V was trimmed by 3 bases and J by 0 bases, leaving 6 bases between them. The CDR3, as DNA: TGTGCCAGCAGCTTCGCCAATAGCAATCAGCCCCAGCATTTT. It yields the protein CASSFANSNQPQHF.

This clonotype has ten or more counts. This beta chain is off target for a library built for alpha chains, so its abundance means little. This chain links TRBV24-1 with TRBJ2-1; D remains unclear. The germline V gene has CDR1 KGHDR and CDR2 SFDVKD. This CDR3 is 12 amino acids long. Trimming stripped 1 base from V and 9 bases from J, with 6 bases between. The CDR3 reads CATSDFLGEQFF. The CDR3 DNA reads as TGTGCCACCAGTGATTTCTTGGGTGAGCAGTTCTTC.

Concerning this clonotype itself: Since the library was made to target alpha chains, this beta chain is a stray read and its abundance is not meaningful. V is TRBV18 and J is TRBJ2-2; the D gene is possibly TRBD2 (6 bases). Trimming left V 10 bases short and J 3 bases short, with 12 bases between. This CDR3 region has 13 residues. In germline, CDR1 is KGHSH, CDR2 LQKENI. This CDR3 reads CATPRDDTGELFF. For the CDR3, the DNA is TGTGCCACCCCGCGGGACGACACCGGGGAGCTGTTTTTT.

Many counts were recorded for this clonotype. The library was built for alpha chains, so this beta chain is an off-target read and its size means little. J is TRBJ2-1 and V is TRBV20-1, with D perhaps TRBD2 (5 bases). The CDR3 consists of 14 residues. Trimming cost V 3 bases and J 0 bases, with 9 bases left between them. Germline-derived CDR1 and CDR2 are DFQATT and SNEGSKA (reference sequence). CDR3 sequence: CSARPGDSYNEQFF. The CDR3 DNA sequence: TGCAGTGCTAGGCCCGGGGACTCCTACAATGAGCAGTTCTTC.

This clonotype has only a few counts. This beta chain represents an off-target read in a library built for alpha chains; its size is of limited meaning. V and J are TRBV4-3 and TRBJ2-4; TRBD2 is a possible D gene (6 bases). This CDR3 is built from 14 residues. CDR1 LGHNA and CDR2 YSLEER come from the germline V gene. V lost 0 bases to trimming and J lost 10 bases, with 13 bases between them. The CDR3 bases are TGCGCCAGCAGCCAAGATCCTGGACTAAATATTCAGTACTTC. Translated, it gives CASSQDPGLNIQYF.

This clonotype was counted at least ten times. This beta chain represents an off-target read in a library built for alpha chains; its size is of limited meaning. The chain couples TRBV29-1 to TRBJ1-3; 9 bases line up with TRBD1. Germline CDR1 is SQVTM and CDR2 is ANQGSEA. This CDR3 is 17 amino acids long. V shed 3 bases and J 4 bases; nucleotides not matched to a gene: 13. CDR3 sequence (DNA): TGCAGCGTTGATCGACCCGACAGGGGGGGTGAAGGAAACACCATATATTTT. It encodes CSVDRPDRGGEGNTIYF. Full variable domain (outside the CDR3, taken from reference TRBV29-1 and TRBJ1-3): SAVISQKPSRDICQRGTSLTIQCQVDSQVTMMFWYRQQPGQSLTLIATANQGSEATYESGFVIDKFPISRPNLTFSTLTVSNMSPEDSSIYLCSVDRPDRGGEGNTIYFGEGSWLTVV.

This clonotype was detected many times. This beta chain turned up in a library designed for alpha chains; as an off-target read, its abundance says little. The chain combines TRBV7-9 with TRBJ2-1; D is unclear. The CDR3 consists of 12 residues. CDR1 SEHNR and CDR2 FQNEAQ come from the germline V gene (reference sequence). Between the trimmed V and J ends, which lost 5 bases and 6 bases, there was a span of 8 bases. The chain's CDR3 is CASSPEANEQFF. Written as DNA, the CDR3 is TGTGCCAGCAGCCCCGAGGCCAATGAGCAGTTCTTC.

This clonotype appeared many times. This beta chain was picked up by a library intended for alpha chains and is off target, so its count carries little meaning. Here the CDR3 DNA reads TGTGCCAGCAGCTCCGGACAGTACAATGAGCAGTTCTTC. Residues: CASSSGQYNEQFF. This sequence joins TRBV7-3 and TRBJ2-1; tentative D call: TRBD1 (6 bases). The CDR3 covers 13 residues. V gave up 4 bases and J gave up 4 bases, with 8 bases separating them. Per germline, CDR1 SGHTA and CDR2 FQGTGA.

This clonotype has more than one count but fewer than ten. As an off-target read in a library built for alpha chains, this beta chain has a frequency of little significance. The V gene is TRBV6-2 or TRBV6-3, the J gene TRBJ2-3, with 7 bases that match TRBD2. This CDR3 spans 16 amino acids. Germline trimming cut 0 bases from V and 1 base from J; bases unmatched to any gene: 4. Germline V gene data show CDR1 as MNHEY and CDR2 as SVGEGT. The CDR3 reads CASSYSSRGGTDTQYF. In DNA form, the CDR3 reads TGTGCCAGCAGTTACTCGAGCCGGGGGGGCACAGATACGCAGTATTTT.

About this clonotype itself: Since the library was made to target alpha chains, this beta chain is a stray read and its abundance is not meaningful. The chain joins TRBV7-9 to TRBJ2-5, with D hard to call. The germline gives CDR1 SEHNR, CDR2 FQNEAQ (reference sequence). The ends were cut back, 5 bases at V and 5 bases at J, with 3 bases in the middle. The CDR3 loop spans 10 amino acids. The chain's CDR3 is CASSPETQYF. The CDR3 nucleotides are TGTGCCAGCAGCCCGGAGACCCAGTACTTC. Drawing the rest from reference TRBV7-9 and TRBJ2-5, the complete variable domain is DTGVSQNPRHKITKRGQNVTFRCDPISEHNRLYWYRQTLGQGPEFLTYFQNEAQLEKSRLLSDRFSAERPKGSFSTLEIQRTEQGDSAMYLCASSPETQYFGPGTRLLVL.

In its sample, this clonotype was seen many times. The library was designed around alpha chains, so this beta chain is a stray read whose abundance carries little weight. The rearrangement joins TRBV5-1 to TRBJ2-3, with D perhaps TRBD1 (6 bases). Germline V gene sequence: CDR1 SGHRS, CDR2 YFSETQ. V was trimmed by 1 base and J by 5 bases, leaving 14 bases between them. This CDR3 has 15 amino acids. CDR3 protein: CASSLNQGLGDTQYF. In nucleotides, the CDR3 is TGCGCCAGCAGCTTGAATCAGGGGCTAGGAGATACGCAGTATTTT. Based on the CDR3 plus reference TRBV5-1 and TRBJ2-3, the full variable domain is KAGVTQTPRYLIKTRGQQVTLSCSPISGHRSVSWYQQTPGQGLQFLFEYFSETQRNKGNFPGRFSGRQFSNSRSEMNVSTLELGDSALYLCASSLNQGLGDTQYFGPGTRLTVL.

This clonotype qualifies as medium-sized (0.01 to 0.1%). Found in a library prepared for alpha chains, this beta chain is an off-target read, and its abundance has little meaning. J is TRBJ2-7 and V is TRBV27; tentatively, D is TRBD1 (6 bases). Deletions cut 4 bases from V and 5 bases from J, with 12 bases between. The CDR3 runs 13 residues. Germline values: CDR1 MNHEY, CDR2 SMNVEV (reference sequence). CDR3 DNA: TGTGCCAGCAGTTCCGGGACATCCCACGAGCAGTACTTC. It encodes CASSSGTSHEQYF.

This clonotype was picked up many times. For a library built for alpha chains, this beta chain is a stray read; little rests on its size. This chain links TRBV28 with TRBJ2-1; 7 nucleotides agree with TRBD2. Trimming took 3 bases from V and 6 from J; bases not matched to a gene: 5. Germline-derived CDR1 and CDR2 are MDHEN and SYDVKM. The CDR3 consists of 14 residues. CDR3 region: CASSLAWTSNEQFF. CDR3 bases: TGTGCCAGCAGTTTGGCTTGGACTAGCAATGAGCAGTTCTTC.

This clonotype was recorded many times. This beta chain came through as a stray read in a library set up for alpha chains, and its size says little. J is TRBJ2-3 and V is TRBV5-1; TRBD2 aligns across 7 bases. V was pared by 4 bases and J by 4 bases, with 3 bases of the junction left unmatched. The CDR3 length is 13 residues. Per the germline V gene, CDR1 is SGHRS and CDR2 is YFSETQ. The CDR3 spells CASSVAGSDTQYF. CDR3 DNA sequence: TGCGCCAGCAGCGTAGCGGGCTCAGATACGCAGTATTTT.

In its sample, this clonotype was seen many times. Because this beta chain is a stray read in a library intended to capture alpha chains, its abundance should not be given much weight. The V gene is TRBV27, the J gene TRBJ1-1, with a weak D call TRBD1 (5 bases). In germline, CDR1 is MNHEY, CDR2 SMNVEV (reference sequence). The CDR3 loop spans 14 amino acids. V was clipped by 2 bases and J by 5 bases, with 12 bases between them. CDR3 region: CASSLLGEGTEAFF. DNA for the CDR3: TGTGCCAGCAGTTTACTCGGTGAGGGGACTGAAGCTTTCTTT.

This clonotype counts as medium-sized. The library was built for alpha chains, so this beta chain is an off-target read and its size means little. CDR3 amino acids: CASSLLTGGRTEAFF. The CDR3 coding sequence is TGTGCCAGCAGTTTATTGACAGGGGGAAGGACTGAAGCTTTCTTT. The chain is built from TRBV28 and TRBJ1-1; TRBD1 agrees at 9 bases. Trimming at V came to 1 base and at J to 5 bases, leaving 5 bases not matched to a gene. Germline V gives CDR1 MDHEN, CDR2 SYDVKM. CDR3 size: 15 residues.

There are many counts of this clonotype. Within a library made for alpha chains, this beta chain is off target, and its count is uninformative. The J gene is TRBJ1-1, the V gene TRBV29-1, with unresolved D. V gave up 4 bases and J gave up 0 bases, with 12 bases separating them. Looked up from germline, CDR1 is SQVTM and CDR2 is ANQGSEA. The CDR3 is 14 amino acids. CDR3 residues: CSVGSWGMNTEAFF. In DNA form, the CDR3 reads TGCAGCGTTGGGTCTTGGGGTATGAACACTGAAGCTTTCTTT.

Ten or more counts support this clonotype. This beta chain appears as a stray read in a library generated for alpha chains; its size is not informative. The chain recombines TRBV7-8 with TRBJ1-3; no clear D gene. CDR3 size: 16 residues. Trimming left V 1 base short and J 4 bases short, with 14 bases between. CDR1 SGHVS and CDR2 FQNEAQ come from the germline V gene. The CDR3 region is CASSLGTAVGGNTIYF. The CDR3 DNA reads as TGTGCCAGCAGCTTAGGAACAGCTGTCGGCGGAAACACCATATATTTT.

This clonotype was counted at least ten times. The library was built for alpha chains, so this beta chain is an off-target read and its size means little. This rearrangement joins TRBV6-5 to TRBJ2-1, with 10 positions matching TRBD2. Losses at the gene ends were 0 bases for V and 2 bases for J; bases not matched to a gene: 1. Germline values: CDR1 MNHEY, CDR2 SVGAGI. This CDR3 is built from 16 residues. This CDR3 is CASSYSGTSAYNEQFF. The CDR3 DNA is TGTGCCAGCAGTTACTCGGGGACTAGCGCCTACAATGAGCAGTTCTTC.

Turning to this clonotype: A library prepared for alpha chains yielded this beta chain as an off-target read; its size is of little meaning. The V and J genes are TRBV12-3 or TRBV12-4 and TRBJ2-7; 9 bases agree with TRBD1. V gave up 6 bases and J gave up 0 bases; unmatched junction bases: 3. This CDR3 spans 14 amino acids. CDR3 in DNA: TGTGCCAGCAGAACAGGGGGCCTCTCCTACGAGCAGTACTTC. Its protein is CASRTGGLSYEQYF.